The text below deals with one T cell receptor beta chain. Its antigen is as yet unknown. This record belongs to a study of blood T cells in healthy people across ages. General study findings and limits: Among T cells, TCR beta diversity per million cells dropped roughly linearly as age rose.

It was with a sample-barcoded 5' primer and a J-beta primer mix that a second PCR of roughly 6 to 12 cycles was run. TCRdb re-analysed the 5' RACE reads in MiXCR, keeping a single row per CDR3 protein. The sample consists of around 1,700,000 distinct CDR3 sequences, 28% of them appearing once. With V trimmed by 6 bases and J by 6 bases, 7 bases remained unmatched. The CDR3 extends over 13 amino acids. This chain uses TRBV12-3 or TRBV12-4 with TRBJ1-1, with 7 nucleotides matching TRBD1. The TCR sequence derives from a woman aged 25 to 39 in good health. The specimen sequenced was blood. CDR3 nucleotide sequence: TGTGCCAGCAGCCGGGGACAGCCCTCTGAAGCTTTCTTT. As protein: CASSRGQPSEAFF.